This T cell receptor (beta chain) was recovered during a study of T cells after yellow fever vaccination (dated by TCRdb to between 2018 and 2021). Background for the entire study: Libraries from fractions with low cell numbers were prepared with the SMART-Seq v4 Ultra Low Input RNA kit. To follow T-cell clones before and after primary and booster YFV17D yellow fever vaccination, bulk TCR alpha and beta repertoires were sequenced over time. The cohort comprised two healthy male donors, one aged 18 to 30 and one aged 30 to 40 years. Blood was collected at multiple timepoints before and after primary and secondary immunization, and bulk PBMC replicates and cell subsets were isolated. Points the paper makes about the study in general: Because only a couple of donors were included in the study, the extent to which the findings can be generalized is limited. A small fraction of clonotypes appeared in both the CD4 and CD8 compartments, likely as a result of convergent recombination. FACS-sorted repertoires could contain abundant contaminating clonotypes from the bulk population, so computational filtering was required. After the booster, most clones that had expanded after primary vaccination were detected again (almost 97% of CD4 and around nine tenths of CD8), suggesting broad maintenance of memory. The secondary T-cell response was found to be weaker but faster than the primary response, with a peak reached on day 5 rather than on day 15.

This clonotype was observed a handful of times. Per-base quality was not reported, and no clone a single base away is much larger than it. Sequences LGHNA (CDR1) and YSLEER (CDR2) are obtained from the germline V gene. The junction shows trimming of 4 bases on V and 8 bases on J, and the gene matches do not reach 13 bases of it. Inclusive of the bounding cysteine and phenylalanine, the CDR3 is 15 residues long. Just the 45-base CDR3 DNA is kept, in frame starting at base 1. The sample's treatment or condition label, decoded: live attenuated yellow fever vaccine strain. PBMCs were isolated from peripheral blood using a standard Ficoll-Paque protocol. Epitope-specific CD8 T cells were sorted with a dextramer loaded with the yellow fever NS4B epitope peptide, together with anti-CD3 and anti-CD8 staining. TriZol was used to extract RNA from bulk PBMCs, from CD4 and CD8 fractions, and from dextramer-positive and dextramer-negative fractions.

TCR cDNA was synthesized by 5'RACE template switching, through which a universal primer site and unique molecular identifiers were introduced. Priming for cDNA synthesis came from both the TCR alpha and TCR beta constant segments. Libraries were amplified in two PCR steps, with sample barcodes and sequencing adapters added in the second step. Sequencing of libraries was done on Illumina HiSeq 2500 (2x100 bp) or NovaSeq (2x150 bp). The study's own analysis went as follows. Reads were demultiplexed and collapsed into UMI consensus sequences with MIGEC, and V(D)J alignment was performed with MiXCR. Clonotypes responding to the vaccine were identified with edgeR on replicate PBMC samples, with the criteria of FDR below 0.01 and a log2 fold change above 5 up to day 15. Bulk clonotypes were assigned CD4 or CD8 identity according to which sequenced CD4 or CD8 repertoire held them at higher abundance. Clonotypes enriched at least 10-fold in dextramer-positive over dextramer-negative fractions were defined as NS4B-specific, and CD4-biased clonotypes were excluded. Using fastp at Q25 and MiXCR, TCRdb reprocessed the public reads and kept productive beta chains. When rows share a CDR3 protein, they turn into one entry using the most common DNA and genes. TCRdb's processing, not the study's, gives the V and J calls here. The table for this sample lists about 52,000 distinct CDR3 sequences; 6.5% to 8.5% of them were counted only once. The top ten clonotypes cover less than 25% of the sample.

The source was CD8+ T cells not binding an NS4B(214-222) dextramer, sorted from PBMCs, collected approximately 47 days after the first yellow fever vaccination. The cell subset or site label on this specimen signifies: NS4B epitope dextramer-negative CD8 T cells. The clonotype originates from a man younger than 35 who received the YFV17D yellow fever vaccine. The rearrangement joined TRBV4-3 to TRBJ1-2; 7 central bases correspond to TRBD1. The CDR3 is CASSLGGFGTDGYTF. The nucleotides are TGCGCCAGCAGCCTTGGAGGTTTCGGGACAGACGGCTACACCTTC.